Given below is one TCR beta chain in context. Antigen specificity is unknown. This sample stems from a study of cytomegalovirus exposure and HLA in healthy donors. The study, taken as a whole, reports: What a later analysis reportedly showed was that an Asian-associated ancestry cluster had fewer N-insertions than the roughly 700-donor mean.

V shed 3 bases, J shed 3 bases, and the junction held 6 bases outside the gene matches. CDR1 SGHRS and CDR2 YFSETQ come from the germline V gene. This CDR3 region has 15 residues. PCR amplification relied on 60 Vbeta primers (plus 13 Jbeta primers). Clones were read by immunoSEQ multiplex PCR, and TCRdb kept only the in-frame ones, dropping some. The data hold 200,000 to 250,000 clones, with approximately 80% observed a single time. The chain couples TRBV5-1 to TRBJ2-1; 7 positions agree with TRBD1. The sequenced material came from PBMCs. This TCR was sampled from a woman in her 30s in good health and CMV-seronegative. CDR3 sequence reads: CASSYRQGNYNEQFF. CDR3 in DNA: TGCGCCAGCAGCTACCGACAGGGCAACTACAATGAGCAGTTCTTC.